Given below is one T cell receptor beta chain in context. There is no known antigen for this receptor. No much larger clonotype is one base removed from it; base qualities were not supplied. Library method: the immunoSEQ multiplex PCR assay. TCR beta CDR3 sequencing was performed on DNA from the cultured, isolated CD4+ T cells. On the study's bioinformatics: Non-productive TCR sequences were removed and reads were trimmed to the CDR3 region, keeping CDR3s of at least 7 amino acids. Antigen-specific clonotypes were identified with the MANAFEST web app by comparing expansion in peptide wells against reference cultures. Positive clones required FDR<0.05 expansion versus reference and all other wells, odds ratio above 5, and frequency above 0.1% in two replicate wells. Clonotypes significantly expanded in SARS-CoV-2 spike wells and in at least one common cold coronavirus spike condition were defined as cross-reactive. CDR3 similarity was assessed by Levenshtein distance with the stringdist R package, and unrooted trees were built with ape in R 3.6.1. Here the immuneACCESS table is served through TCRdb, limited to in-frame sequences with V and J called. Missing clones are a known gap in these copies; in checked studies unresolved V genes cover under half, and the rest lacks a known reason. V and J calls plus clone size are reproduced from that table; the DNA served to infer D and trimming. The sample table lists around 83,000 clones, roughly four fifths of them with a count of one. Approximately 1.9% of the sample goes to the ten largest clones.

This record belongs to a study of vaccination effects on CD4 cells after COVID-19 (dated by TCRdb to between 2021 and 2024). A note on the overall study: Participants received two doses of either the BNT162b2 or the mRNA-1273 mRNA SARS-CoV-2 vaccine. Cultures from other donors in the study were sequenced using the Oncomine TCR Beta short-read assay on an Illumina iSeq 100. Altogether, around 11 COVID-19 convalescent patients and several SARS-CoV-2-naive healthy vaccine recipients made up the full study. The study compared SARS-CoV-2 spike-specific CD4+ TCR repertoires before and after mRNA vaccination in COVID-19 convalescent patients and infection-naive vaccine recipients.

The CDR3 numbers 14 residues from cysteine through phenylalanine. Just CDR3 DNA is preserved here, 42 bases in frame from base 1. V was cut back by 0 bases and J by 6 bases, leaving a gap of 10 bases between them. The germline V gene (reference sequence) provides CDR1 SGHKS and CDR2 YYEKEE. Results the study describes overall, beyond this receptor: The study was limited by a small number of convalescent patients, and early post-infection timepoints were lacking. Marked clonal contraction was observed in both infection-induced and vaccine-induced clones at late post-vaccination timepoints, consistent with waning T cell responses. Among healthy vaccine recipients, nearly all vaccine-induced clones were SARS-CoV-2 mono-reactive, and only 1 of 255 was cross-reactive with common cold coronaviruses.

In the ViraFEST assay, PBMC were stimulated with viral peptide pools, and antigen-specific CD4+ T cell clonotypes were then identified by expansion using TCR sequencing. After more than 9 days of culture, CD4+ T cells were isolated with the EasySep CD4+ T cell isolation kit. Negative nucleocapsid antibody results before and after vaccination confirmed that the healthy vaccine recipients had no prior SARS-CoV-2 infection. A few million PBMC per well were cultured with approximately 10 ug/ml peptides in IMDM containing roughly 5% human AB serum, around 9.7 IU/ml IL-2 and gentamicin. Half of the culture medium was replaced with fresh IL-2-containing medium on days 3 and 7. Unless noted otherwise, every peptide stimulation condition was cultured in triplicate wells. Using Ficoll-Paque Plus gradient centrifugation, PBMC were separated from whole blood and then either used fresh or cryopreserved at -140C. Overlapping peptide pools spanned the spike proteins of SARS-CoV-2 and the common cold coronaviruses HCoV-NL63, HCoV-OC43 and HCoV-229E. Genomic DNA was extracted from cultured CD4+ T cells with the QIAamp micro DNA kit.

This clonotype was obtained from a human donor who received a COVID-19 vaccine. The chain joins TRBV5-5 to TRBJ2-1; no D segment can be confidently identified. Specimen: CD4+ T cells from PBMCs cultured with HCoV-229E spike peptides, collected before COVID-19 vaccination. The sample's cell subset or site label, decoded: HCoV-229E spike overlapping peptide pool stimulation. In nucleotide form, the sequence is TGTGCCAGCAGCTTGGGAGGAGCCTCCAATGAGCAGTTCTTC. Translation gives CASSLGGASNEQFF.